This is a list of T cell receptor beta chains from one sample in a study of cytotoxic CD8 clonotypes in ibrutinib-treated CLL. Assay: immunoSEQ multiplex PCR; the TCRdb copy retains only in-frame clones and omits some. The top ten hold 3% to 3.5% of the sample, which has 55,000 to 85,000 clones, roughly nine tenths seen once. The sample in question was PBMCs, obtained after 12 months of ibrutinib treatment. Receptor source: a human donor with chronic lymphocytic leukemia. Each CDR3 is given with its conserved first and last residue. Fields, in order: V gene, D gene, J gene, clone size, CDR3 DNA, CDR3 protein. D genes are given only for firm matches. Size is stated for part of the rows, as once, few or many counts, or as a class when the clone is expanded.

V gene: TRBV6-5
D gene: TRBD1
J gene: TRBJ1-2
clone size: .
CDR3 DNA: TGTGCCAGCAGGCCACCCGGGACAGTTGGCGGCTACACCTTC
CDR3 protein: CASRPPGTVGGYTF

V gene: TRBV2
D gene: .
J gene: TRBJ1-1
clone size: once
CDR3 DNA: TGTGCCAGCAGATCCACGGGGCAGGGGACTGAAGCTTTCTTT
CDR3 protein: CASRSTGQGTEAFF

V gene: TRBV7-7
D gene: TRBD2
J gene: TRBJ2-1
clone size: .
CDR3 DNA: TGTGCCAGCAGCTCGGGACTAGCGGGAGCCAATGAGCAGTTCTTC
CDR3 protein: CASSSGLAGANEQFF

V gene: TRBV6-5
D gene: .
J gene: TRBJ1-3
clone size: .
CDR3 DNA: TGTGCCAGCAGTACGGGGGCCTTCGGAGGAAACACCATATATTTT
CDR3 protein: CASSTGAFGGNTIYF

V gene: TRBV29-1
D gene: TRBD2
J gene: TRBJ2-1
clone size: .
CDR3 DNA: TGCAGCGTTCTGACTAGCGGGAGGCCTTCGAACTCCTACAATGAGCAGTTCTTC
CDR3 protein: CSVLTSGRPSNSYNEQFF

V gene: TRBV29-1
D gene: TRBD1
J gene: TRBJ2-7
clone size: once
CDR3 DNA: TGCAGTACAACGACAGGGGGCCTCTACGAGCAGTACTTC
CDR3 protein: CSTTTGGLYEQYF

V gene: TRBV11-1
D gene: .
J gene: TRBJ2-1
clone size: .
CDR3 DNA: TGTGCCAGCACCACCCGAGCGCCTCCCTACAATGAGCAGTTCTTC
CDR3 protein: CASTTRAPPYNEQFF

V gene: TRBV30
D gene: .
J gene: TRBJ1-2
clone size: .
CDR3 DNA: TGTGCCTGGAGTCTGCCTGAAGTTAGGCTTAGGGGCTACACCTTC
CDR3 protein: CAWSLPEVRLRGYTF

V gene: TRBV9
D gene: .
J gene: TRBJ2-1
clone size: .
CDR3 DNA: TGTGCCAGCAGCGTAGCAGGGGAGCCCTACAATGAGCAGTTCTTC
CDR3 protein: CASSVAGEPYNEQFF

V gene: TRBV18
D gene: .
J gene: TRBJ1-1
clone size: .
CDR3 DNA: TGTGCCAGCTCACCACCGCAGGGGTCGAACACTGAAGCTTTCTTT
CDR3 protein: CASSPPQGSNTEAFF

V gene: TRBV19
D gene: .
J gene: TRBJ1-1
clone size: few
CDR3 DNA: TGTGCCAGTAGTTTTGGAACGGTGAACACTGAAGCTTTCTTT
CDR3 protein: CASSFGTVNTEAFF

V gene: TRBV28
D gene: TRBD1
J gene: TRBJ1-5
clone size: .
CDR3 DNA: TGTGCCAGCAGTCTTCCCCGGGACAGGACCCCCCAGCATTTT
CDR3 protein: CASSLPRDRTPQHF

V gene: TRBV4-2
D gene: .
J gene: TRBJ2-3
clone size: .
CDR3 DNA: TGTGCCAGCAGCCAAGTAGGGGGCGGGAGTACATCAAATACGCAGTATTTT
CDR3 protein: CASSQVGGGSTSNTQYF

V gene: TRBV7-2
D gene: TRBD2
J gene: TRBJ2-1
clone size: .
CDR3 DNA: TGTGCCAGCAGCTTAGCCGGGACTAGCGGGAGCGATGAGCAGTTCTTC
CDR3 protein: CASSLAGTSGSDEQFF

V gene: TRBV5-8
D gene: .
J gene: TRBJ2-6
clone size: .
CDR3 DNA: TGTGCCAGCAGCTTGGTTTGGCACAGGGAACCTATTGGGGCCAACGTCCTGACTTTC
CDR3 protein: CASSLVWHREPIGANVLTF

V gene: TRBV6-6
D gene: TRBD1
J gene: TRBJ2-1
clone size: .
CDR3 DNA: TGTGCCAGCAGTTACTCGACCGGGGCAGGGGGTGAGCAGTTCTTC
CDR3 protein: CASSYSTGAGGEQFF

V gene: TRBV29-1
D gene: .
J gene: TRBJ1-3
clone size: .
CDR3 DNA: TGCAGCGCCCAATGGGGAGCTGGAAACACCATATATTTT
CDR3 protein: CSAQWGAGNTIYF

V gene: TRBV27
D gene: .
J gene: TRBJ1-3
clone size: .
CDR3 DNA: TGTGCCAGCAGCCTCTCGGTGGGAAACACCATATATTTT
CDR3 protein: CASSLSVGNTIYF

V gene: TRBV18
D gene: .
J gene: TRBJ1-2
clone size: .
CDR3 DNA: TGTGCCAGCTCAGGCCCGGAACAGCAATATGGCTACACCTTC
CDR3 protein: CASSGPEQQYGYTF

V gene: TRBV11-3
D gene: .
J gene: TRBJ1-2
clone size: .
CDR3 DNA: TGTGCCAGCAGCCGACAGTCTAACTATGGCTACACCTTC
CDR3 protein: CASSRQSNYGYTF

V gene: TRBV19
D gene: .
J gene: TRBJ1-2
clone size: .
CDR3 DNA: TGTGCCAGTAGTATTGCGGGGGGCTTAAATGGCTACACCTTC
CDR3 protein: CASSIAGGLNGYTF

V gene: TRBV7-8
D gene: .
J gene: TRBJ1-3
clone size: .
CDR3 DNA: TGTGCCAGCAGCTTAAGAATCTCTGGAAACACCATATATTTT
CDR3 protein: CASSLRISGNTIYF

V gene: TRBV5-1
D gene: .
J gene: TRBJ2-1
clone size: .
CDR3 DNA: TGCGCCAGCAGCTTGGCGGGGGAGCACTTTTTCAATGAGCAGTTCTTC
CDR3 protein: CASSLAGEHFFNEQFF

V gene: TRBV6-6
D gene: TRBD2
J gene: TRBJ2-7
clone size: .
CDR3 DNA: TGTGCCAGCAGTCGAGGCGGGGGTCTCGGGTCCTACGAGCAGTACTTC
CDR3 protein: CASSRGGGLGSYEQYF

V gene: TRBV28
D gene: .
J gene: TRBJ2-2
clone size: .
CDR3 DNA: TGTGCCACCTCCCAGGGGTGGGGGGCTGCCGGGGAGCTGTTTTTT
CDR3 protein: CATSQGWGAAGELFF

V gene: TRBV28
D gene: .
J gene: TRBJ1-5
clone size: .
CDR3 DNA: TGTGCCAGCAACCCAGCTCCCGTTTTCCTCAATCAGCCCCAGCATTTT
CDR3 protein: CASNPAPVFLNQPQHF

V gene: TRBV5-4
D gene: TRBD1
J gene: TRBJ1-2
clone size: .
CDR3 DNA: TGTGCCAGCAACGCCAGGGGGATTTATGGCTACACCTTC
CDR3 protein: CASNARGIYGYTF

V gene: TRBV29-1
D gene: .
J gene: TRBJ1-2
clone size: once
CDR3 DNA: TGCAGCGTTGAAGTCGACGCCGCGCTCTATGGCTACACCTTC
CDR3 protein: CSVEVDAALYGYTF

V gene: TRBV20-1
D gene: .
J gene: TRBJ2-1
clone size: .
CDR3 DNA: TGCAGTGCTTCTAGGTCTGATGAGCAGTTCTTC
CDR3 protein: CSASRSDEQFF

V gene: TRBV19
D gene: TRBD1
J gene: TRBJ1-5
clone size: .
CDR3 DNA: TGTGCCAGTAGTATGGGACAGGGACTAATCCAGCCCCAGCATTTT
CDR3 protein: CASSMGQGLIQPQHF

V gene: TRBV30
D gene: .
J gene: TRBJ2-2
clone size: .
CDR3 DNA: TGTGCCTCACACAGGGCCTCCGGGGAGCTGTTTTTT
CDR3 protein: CASHRASGELFF

V gene: TRBV19
D gene: TRBD2
J gene: TRBJ2-1
clone size: .
CDR3 DNA: TGTGCCAGTATGTCTCGGACTAGCGGGAGGGCCAAGGTTCATGAGCAGTTCTTC
CDR3 protein: CASMSRTSGRAKVHEQFF

V gene: TRBV11-2
D gene: .
J gene: TRBJ2-3
clone size: .
CDR3 DNA: TGTGCCAGCAGCTTAGGTCTCAGGGCCGAGGGTTGGCAGTATTTT
CDR3 protein: CASSLGLRAEGWQYF

V gene: TRBV6-5
D gene: .
J gene: TRBJ1-2
clone size: .
CDR3 DNA: TGTGCCAGCAGTTACGATCGGGGAGAAGGCTACACCTTC
CDR3 protein: CASSYDRGEGYTF

V gene: TRBV6-6
D gene: .
J gene: TRBJ1-2
clone size: .
CDR3 DNA: TGTGCCAGCAGTTCCCAGGCGAACTATGGCTACACCTTC
CDR3 protein: CASSSQANYGYTF

V gene: TRBV27
D gene: TRBD1
J gene: TRBJ1-5
clone size: .
CDR3 DNA: TGTGCCAGCAGTTCCCTTAGGGGACAGGGTGAGGTTCAGCCCCAGCATTTT
CDR3 protein: CASSSLRGQGEVQPQHF

V gene: TRBV4-2
D gene: .
J gene: TRBJ2-7
clone size: .
CDR3 DNA: TGTGCCAGCAGAATCCGGGACGAGCAGTACTTC
CDR3 protein: CASRIRDEQYF

V gene: TRBV7-3
D gene: .
J gene: TRBJ2-7
clone size: .
CDR3 DNA: TGTGCCAGCAGCTTAGGAGGTGGTAGCTACGAGCAGTACTTC
CDR3 protein: CASSLGGGSYEQYF

V gene: TRBV27
D gene: .
J gene: TRBJ1-4
clone size: .
CDR3 DNA: TGTGCCATCGCGAAGAGGGGAAATGAAAAACTGTTTTTT
CDR3 protein: CAIAKRGNEKLFF

V gene: TRBV6-5
D gene: .
J gene: TRBJ1-1
clone size: .
CDR3 DNA: TGTGCCAGCAGTTACTCGGGCGGGAACACTGAAGCTTTCTTT
CDR3 protein: CASSYSGGNTEAFF

V gene: TRBV18
D gene: TRBD2
J gene: TRBJ2-7
clone size: .
CDR3 DNA: TGTGCCAGCTCACCGAAGGGACTAGTGGGCGAGCAGTACTTC
CDR3 protein: CASSPKGLVGEQYF

V gene: TRBV10-1
D gene: .
J gene: TRBJ2-1
clone size: .
CDR3 DNA: TGCGCCAGCAGTGACGGTTTCAATGAGCAGTTCTTC
CDR3 protein: CASSDGFNEQFF

V gene: TRBV27
D gene: .
J gene: TRBJ2-1
clone size: .
CDR3 DNA: TGTGCCAGCAGTCCCCGGGCCTTCTCCTACAATGAGCAGTTCTTC
CDR3 protein: CASSPRAFSYNEQFF

V gene: TRBV7-9
D gene: TRBD2
J gene: TRBJ2-7
clone size: .
CDR3 DNA: TGTGCCAGCAGCTTAGTTGGCGGCGGGAGATCCTACGAGCAGTACTTC
CDR3 protein: CASSLVGGGRSYEQYF

V gene: TRBV9
D gene: TRBD1
J gene: TRBJ1-5
clone size: .
CDR3 DNA: TGTGCCAGCAGCGTGGAGACAGGGAGCAATCAGCCCCAGCATTTT
CDR3 protein: CASSVETGSNQPQHF